The 29 T cell receptor beta chains presented below share a single source sample, sequenced in a study of cytomegalovirus exposure and HLA in healthy donors. The study ran its PCR with 60 Vbeta and 13 Jbeta primers. Measured with immunoSEQ multiplex PCR; TCRdb has only the in-frame clones, and not every one. The sample lists about 120,000 clones, roughly 80% seen once, with about 2.6% in the top ten. Material: PBMCs. All receptors derive from a woman aged 40 to 50 in good health and CMV-seropositive.

This chain links TRBV5-1 with TRBJ1-6; a possible D gene is TRBD1 (5 bases). The CDR3 has 15 residues. V shed 2 bases and J shed 5 bases, with 11 bases lying between them. Germline V CDR1 and CDR2: SGHRS, YFSETQ. The CDR3 here is CASSFGGRDNSPLHF. As DNA, the CDR3 is TGCGCCAGCAGCTTTGGGGGGAGGGATAATTCACCCCTCCACTTT.

The J gene is TRBJ2-3, the V gene TRBV7-9; 8 nucleotides agree with TRBD1. The germline gives CDR1 SEHNR, CDR2 FQNEAQ (reference sequence). J was trimmed by 4 bases and V by 5 bases; bases with no gene match: 8. This CDR3 spans 15 amino acids. CDR3 region: CASSLRQGSADTQYF. The CDR3 DNA reads TGTGCCAGCAGCCTAAGACAGGGGAGCGCAGATACGCAGTATTTT.

This clone was observed a handful of times. The V and J genes are TRBV11-3 and TRBJ2-2, with 9 nucleotides matching TRBD2. The CDR3 spans 15 residues. V was clipped by 3 bases and J by 6 bases; unmatched bases: 5. The germline gives CDR1 SGHNT, CDR2 YENEEA. The CDR3 region has the DNA TGTGCCAGCAGCTTGGCTAGCGGGATACCCGGGGAGCTGTTTTTT. Protein: CASSLASGIPGELFF.

This chain joins TRBV4-1 and TRBJ1-5; 7 bases align to TRBD1. Germline values: CDR1 MGHRA, CDR2 YSYEKL. The CDR3 runs 14 residues. V was pared by 4 bases and J by 6 bases, with 6 bases of the junction left unmatched. Written as DNA, the CDR3 is TGCGCCAGCAGCCGCGACAGGGAGTTTCAGCCCCAGCATTTT. Translating it yields CASSRDREFQPQHF.

Only one count was recorded for this clone. The genes are TRBV5-6 and TRBJ1-2, with D uncertain. The CDR3 consists of 14 residues. The V end lost 4 bases, the J end lost 2 bases, and 12 bases lay between the germline ends. CDR1 is SGHDT, CDR2 YYEEEE, per germline. The CDR3 is CASSEWTLNYGYTF. DNA for the CDR3: TGTGCCAGCAGCGAATGGACTCTGAACTATGGCTACACCTTC.

The V and J genes are TRBV10-3 and TRBJ2-3, with TRBD2 identical over 10 bases. The CDR3 totals 14 residues. With V trimmed by 4 bases and J by 3 bases, 1 base remained unmatched. Germline V CDR1 and CDR2: ENHRY, SYGVKD. The CDR3 DNA sequence: TGTGCCATCAGTGGGACTAGCGGTACAGATACGCAGTATTTT. This sequence encodes CAISGTSGTDTQYF.

The V call is TRBV2, the J call TRBJ1-4; 9 bases are shared with TRBD1. V lost 6 bases and J lost 5; bases outside the gene matches: 4. Germline CDR1 SNHLY, CDR2 FYNNEI. The length of the CDR3 is 14 residues. The CDR3: CASRPGQGNEKLFF. The CDR3 nucleotides read TGTGCCAGCAGACCTGGACAGGGGAATGAAAAACTGTTTTTT.

The chain has TRBV19 and TRBJ1-4; unclear D gene. In germline, CDR1 is LNHDA, CDR2 SQIVND (reference sequence). Trimming cost V 1 base and J 8 bases, with 8 bases left between them. The CDR3 length is 13 residues. The CDR3 sequence is CASSIGPEEKLFF. As DNA, the CDR3 is TGTGCCAGTAGTATAGGCCCGGAGGAAAAACTGTTTTTT.

The chain recombines TRBV7-2 with TRBJ2-5, with a weak D call TRBD2 (7 bases). The CDR3 length is 14 residues. Germline CDR1 reads SGHTA; CDR2 reads FQGNSA. V lost 5 bases to trimming and J lost 2 bases, with 12 bases between them. For the CDR3, the DNA is TGTGCCAGCAGCATGGGGGGGGCACAAGAGACCCAGTACTTC. It encodes CASSMGGAQETQYF.

The rearrangement joins TRBV19 to TRBJ2-6; TRBD2 might be the D (6 bases). The CDR3 is 22 residues long. V was shortened by 0 bases and J by 0 bases, with 24 bases between the two germline ends. Germline V gene sequence: CDR1 LNHDA, CDR2 SQIVND (reference sequence). The CDR3 is CASSIDLRRAIATSSGANVLTF. The CDR3 DNA follows: TGTGCCAGTAGTATAGATCTTCGGAGGGCGATCGCGACCTCCTCTGGGGCCAACGTCCTGACTTTC.

V is TRBV10-3 and J is TRBJ1-4; D is perhaps TRBD1 (5 bases). The V end lost 7 bases, the J end lost 3 bases, and 12 bases lay between the germline ends. From germline, CDR1 is ENHRY and CDR2 SYGVKD. This CDR3 spans 14 amino acids. The CDR3 loop is CAITAGGANEKLFF. In DNA, the CDR3 is TGTGCCATCACCGCGGGGGGGGCTAATGAAAAACTGTTTTTT.

The V call is TRBV7-9, the J call TRBJ1-5, with TRBD1 matching 8 bases. Germline loops: CDR1 SEHNR, CDR2 FQNEAQ (reference sequence). There are 16 residues in the CDR3. The J segment lost 0 bases and the V segment lost 4 bases, leaving 5 bases of the junction unmatched. CDR3 DNA: TGTGCCAGCAGCTCAACAGGGGGTGGTAGCAATCAGCCCCAGCATTTT. It encodes CASSSTGGGSNQPQHF.

The DNA of the CDR3 is TGTGCCACCAAACCGGGACAGGGGGTTGGAAAACTGTTTTTT. Residues: CATKPGQGVGKLFF. The chain couples TRBV15 to TRBJ1-4; 11 nucleotides agree with TRBD1. CDR1 is LNHNV, CDR2 YYDKDF, per germline (reference sequence). The CDR3 sequence is 14 residues long. With 7 bases clipped from V and 10 bases from J, the junction kept 8 bases outside the gene matches.

The chain couples TRBV7-2 to TRBJ2-7, with D unclear. The germline V and J ends were trimmed by 5 bases and 2 bases, with 13 bases remaining between them. The CDR3 runs 14 residues. CDR1 is SGHTA and CDR2 is FQGNSA in the germline V gene. The CDR3 coding sequence is TGTGCCAGCAGCCCGTCTGGAGCCACCTACGAGCAGTACTTC. Its translation is CASSPSGATYEQYF. Full variable domain (missing parts from reference TRBV7-2 and TRBJ2-7): GAGVSQSPSNKVTEKGKDVELRCDPISGHTALYWYRQSLGQGLEFLIYFQGNSAPDKSGLPSDRFSAERTGGSVSTLTIQRTQQEDSAVYLCASSPSGATYEQYFGPGTRLTVT.

This clone was seen just once. V and J are TRBV18 and TRBJ2-7; TRBD1 matches at 7 bases. The CDR3 is 18 residues long. The V and J ends lost 3 bases and 6 bases, in that order; junction bases with no gene match: 20. Germline CDR1 reads KGHSH; CDR2 reads LQKENI. The CDR3 DNA reads TGTGCCAGCTCACCCGGGACAGCGCGCAAGTGGGCAACTGGCGAGCAGTACTTC. Protein sequence: CASSPGTARKWATGEQYF.

This chain links TRBV19 with TRBJ1-5; possibly TRBD1 for D (6 bases). Germline loops: CDR1 LNHDA, CDR2 SQIVND (reference sequence). This CDR3 has 14 amino acids. The V end was cut by 5 bases, the J end by 2 bases, with 10 bases between. This CDR3 reads CASSLTGGNQPQHF. The CDR3 DNA is TGTGCCAGTAGTTTGACAGGTGGCAATCAGCCCCAGCATTTT.

This chain links TRBV2 with TRBJ2-1; TRBD2 matches at 9 bases. Germline loops: CDR1 SNHLY, CDR2 FYNNEI. This CDR3 is 13 amino acids long. With 9 bases clipped from V and 8 bases from J, the junction kept 8 bases outside the gene matches. The CDR3 nucleotides are TGTGCCAGTAGCGGGAGCAGGGTGGATGAGCAGTTCTTC. Translation: CASSGSRVDEQFF. The complete variable domain, with remaining parts taken from reference TRBV2 and TRBJ2-1, reads EPEVTQTPSHQVTQMGQEVILRCVPISNHLYFYWYRQILGQKVEFLVSFYNNEISEKSEIFDDQFSVERPDGSNFTLKIRSTKLEDSAMYFCASSGSRVDEQFFGPGTRLTVL.

The V and J genes are TRBV7-2 and TRBJ2-2, with a weak D call TRBD1 (5 bases). CDR1 and CDR2 from the germline V gene are SGHTA and FQGNSA. This CDR3 has 15 amino acids. The germline V and J ends were trimmed by 1 base and 1 base, with 7 bases remaining between them. The CDR3 sequence: CASSLDRRNTGELFF. The DNA of the CDR3 is TGTGCCAGCAGCTTAGACAGGAGGAACACCGGGGAGCTGTTTTTT. The full variable domain, with the rest looked up from reference TRBV7-2 and TRBJ2-2, is GAGVSQSPSNKVTEKGKDVELRCDPISGHTALYWYRQSLGQGLEFLIYFQGNSAPDKSGLPSDRFSAERTGGSVSTLTIQRTQQEDSAVYLCASSLDRRNTGELFFGEGSRLTVL.

The chain is built from TRBV5-4 and TRBJ1-1, with D possibly matching TRBD1 (5 bases). V lost 1 base and J lost 2, with 12 bases in between. This CDR3 comprises 15 residues. Germline loops: CDR1 SGHNT, CDR2 YYREEE (reference sequence). CDR3 loop: CASSLKAGLNTEAFF. CDR3 bases: TGTGCCAGCAGCTTGAAAGCGGGACTCAACACTGAAGCTTTCTTT.

The chain combines TRBV2 with TRBJ2-7; 7 bases agree with TRBD1. The CDR3 contains 14 residues. V shed 7 bases and J 9 bases; nucleotides not matched to a gene: 15. Germline V lookup: CDR1 SNHLY, CDR2 FYNNEI. CDR3 amino acids: CASNRGQQYVWQYF. The CDR3 nucleotides read TGTGCCAGCAATAGGGGACAGCAGTACGTTTGGCAGTACTTC. The entire variable domain, with the rest obtained from reference TRBV2 and TRBJ2-7, is as follows: EPEVTQTPSHQVTQMGQEVILRCVPISNHLYFYWYRQILGQKVEFLVSFYNNEISEKSEIFDDQFSVERPDGSNFTLKIRSTKLEDSAMYFCASNRGQQYVWQYFGPGTRLTVT.

The gene calls are TRBV7-8 and TRBJ2-1, with a tentative D call TRBD1 (6 bases). CDR3 length: 17 residues. V was clipped by 1 base and J by 5 bases, with 18 bases between them. The germline V gene has CDR1 SGHVS and CDR2 FQNEAQ. The CDR3 reads CASSLVGQGQKNNEQFF. CDR3 coding DNA: TGTGCCAGCAGCTTAGTTGGTCAAGGACAGAAAAACAATGAGCAGTTCTTC.

The chain uses TRBV9 and TRBJ2-7, with D perhaps TRBD1 (7 bases). V gave up 3 bases and J gave up 2 bases, with 15 bases separating them. This CDR3 contains 15 residues. Germline V gene sequence: CDR1 SGDLS, CDR2 YYNGEE. As DNA, the CDR3 is TGTGCCAGCAGCGGGGCGGGGACAGACCCCTACGAGCAGTACTTC. Encoded protein: CASSGAGTDPYEQYF.

This clone was observed a few times. The chain recombines TRBV5-1 with TRBJ2-2; tentative D call: TRBD2 (5 bases). Trimming pared 5 bases from V and 5 bases from J, leaving 10 bases between. The CDR3 sequence is 13 residues long. Germline values: CDR1 SGHRS, CDR2 YFSETQ. The CDR3 spells CASRAVGTGELFF. CDR3 coding DNA: TGCGCCAGCAGAGCGGTGGGGACCGGGGAGCTGTTTTTT. Variable domain in full (rest from reference TRBV5-1 and TRBJ2-2): KAGVTQTPRYLIKTRGQQVTLSCSPISGHRSVSWYQQTPGQGLQFLFEYFSETQRNKGNFPGRFSGRQFSNSRSEMNVSTLELGDSALYLCASRAVGTGELFFGEGSRLTVL.

This rearrangement joins TRBV29-1 to TRBJ2-7; TRBD2 matches 13 bases. CDR3 size: 13 residues. Unmatched junction bases numbered 1, after V lost 5 bases and J lost 3 bases. Germline V gives CDR1 SQVTM, CDR2 ANQGSEA. The CDR3 reads CSVRTSGSYEQYF. CDR3 sequence (DNA): TGCAGCGTTCGGACTAGCGGGAGCTACGAGCAGTACTTC.

This clone was observed once. This chain joins TRBV5-6 and TRBJ1-2; D is uncertain. V shed 2 bases and J shed 2 bases, with 19 bases lying between them. The CDR3 length is 17 residues. Germline V gene sequence: CDR1 SGHDT, CDR2 YYEEEE. The CDR3 DNA reads TGTGCCAGCAGCTTTTTACACCTAGGACCGGGGAACTATGGCTACACCTTC. Protein sequence: CASSFLHLGPGNYGYTF.

This clone showed up just once. The V call is TRBV28, the J call TRBJ2-3; TRBD1 aligns across 12 bases. This CDR3 has 15 amino acids. V dropped 2 bases and J dropped 4; count of bases not matched to a gene: 1. Looked up from germline, CDR1 is MDHEN and CDR2 is SYDVKM. CDR3 coding DNA: TGTGCCAGCAGTTTAGGGACAGGGGGCGCAGATACGCAGTATTTT. Amino acid sequence: CASSLGTGGADTQYF.

This clone was observed a single time. V usage is TRBV10-3 and J usage is TRBJ1-4, with 8 bases fitting TRBD1. CDR3 length equals 15 residues. Losses at the gene ends were 10 bases for V and 8 bases for J; bases not matched to a gene: 15. Germline CDR1 and CDR2: ENHRY and SYGVKD. The CDR3 reads CATTDGQGAGEKLFF. The CDR3 nucleotides are TGTGCCACCACGGACGGCCAGGGGGCTGGAGAAAAACTGTTTTTT.

The chain links TRBV9 to TRBJ1-1, with 7 bases identical to TRBD1. Per germline, CDR1 SGDLS and CDR2 YYNGEE. The CDR3 covers 14 residues. V gave up 2 bases and J gave up 6 bases; unmatched junction bases: 7. CDR3 sequence (DNA): TGTGCCAGCAGCGTGTTGGACAGGACCCCTGAAGCTTTCTTT. It codes for CASSVLDRTPEAFF.

The chain has TRBV2 and TRBJ2-7; 11 nucleotides line up with TRBD1. Looked up from germline, CDR1 is SNHLY and CDR2 is FYNNEI. The length of the CDR3 is 12 residues. The junction had 2 bases not matched to a gene; V was cut back by 1 base and J by 12 bases. CDR3 in amino acids: CASSEGGQGVYF. CDR3 coding DNA: TGTGCCAGCAGTGAAGGGGGACAGGGGGTGTACTTC.